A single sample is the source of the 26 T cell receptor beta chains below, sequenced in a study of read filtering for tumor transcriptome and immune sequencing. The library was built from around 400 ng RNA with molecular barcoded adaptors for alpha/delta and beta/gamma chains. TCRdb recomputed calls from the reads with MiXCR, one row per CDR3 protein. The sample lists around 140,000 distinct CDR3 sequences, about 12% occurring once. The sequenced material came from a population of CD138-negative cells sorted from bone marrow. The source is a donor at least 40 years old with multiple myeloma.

The DNA for the CDR3 is TGTGCCAGCAGCTTAGGTCCAGGGGGAAAAAATGAGCAGTTCTTC. This sequence encodes CASSLGPGGKNEQFF. The chain links TRBV7-3 to TRBJ2-1; 7 nucleotides line up with TRBD1. Trimming took 2 bases from V and 7 from J; bases not matched to a gene: 8. The CDR3 spans 15 residues. The germline V gene encodes CDR1 SGHTA and CDR2 FQGTGA.

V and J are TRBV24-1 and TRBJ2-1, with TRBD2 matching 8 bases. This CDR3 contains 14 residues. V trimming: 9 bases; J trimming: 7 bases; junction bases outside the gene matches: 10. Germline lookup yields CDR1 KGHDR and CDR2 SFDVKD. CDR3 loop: CATGSTGGGNEQFF. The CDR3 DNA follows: TGTGCCACCGGTTCCACGGGAGGGGGGAATGAGCAGTTCTTC.

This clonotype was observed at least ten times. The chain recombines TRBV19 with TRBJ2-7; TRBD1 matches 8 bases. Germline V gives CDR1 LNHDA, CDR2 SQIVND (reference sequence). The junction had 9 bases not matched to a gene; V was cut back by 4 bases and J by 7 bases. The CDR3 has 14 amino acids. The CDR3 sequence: CASSTGTGYGEQYF. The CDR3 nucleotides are TGTGCCAGTAGTACCGGGACAGGTTATGGGGAGCAGTACTTC.

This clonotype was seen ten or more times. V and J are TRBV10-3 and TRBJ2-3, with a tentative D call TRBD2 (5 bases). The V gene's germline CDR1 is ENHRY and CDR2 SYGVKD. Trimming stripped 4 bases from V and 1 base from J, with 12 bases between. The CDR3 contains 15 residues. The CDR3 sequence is CAISVLGSRTDTQYF. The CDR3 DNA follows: TGTGCCATCAGTGTACTAGGGTCCCGCACAGATACGCAGTATTTT.

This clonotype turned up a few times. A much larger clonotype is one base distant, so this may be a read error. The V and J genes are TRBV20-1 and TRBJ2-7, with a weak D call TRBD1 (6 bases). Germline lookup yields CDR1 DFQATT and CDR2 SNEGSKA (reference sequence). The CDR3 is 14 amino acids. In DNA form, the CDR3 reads TGCAGTGCTAGAGGGGCAGGGGCAGCCTACGAGCCGTACTTC. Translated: CSARGAGAAYEPYF.

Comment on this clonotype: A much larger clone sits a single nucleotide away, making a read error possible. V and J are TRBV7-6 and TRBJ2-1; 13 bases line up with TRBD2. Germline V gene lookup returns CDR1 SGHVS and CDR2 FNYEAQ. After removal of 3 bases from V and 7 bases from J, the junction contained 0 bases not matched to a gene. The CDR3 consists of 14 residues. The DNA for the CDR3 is TGTGCCAGCAGCTTGACTAGCGGGAGGAATGAGCAGTTCTTC. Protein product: CASSLTSGRNEQFF.

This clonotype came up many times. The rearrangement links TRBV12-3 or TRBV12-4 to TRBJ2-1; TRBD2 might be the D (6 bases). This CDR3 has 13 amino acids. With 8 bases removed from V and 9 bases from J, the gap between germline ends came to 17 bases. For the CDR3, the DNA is TGTGCCAGCGTATCGTGGGGGGTCAGTGAGCAGTTCTTC. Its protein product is CASVSWGVSEQFF.

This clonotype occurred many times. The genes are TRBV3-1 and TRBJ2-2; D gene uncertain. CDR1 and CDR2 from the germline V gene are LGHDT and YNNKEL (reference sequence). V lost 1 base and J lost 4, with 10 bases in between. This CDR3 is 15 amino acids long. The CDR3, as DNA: TGTGCCAGCAGCCAAGTCTCAACAGCCACCGGGGAGCTGTTTTTT. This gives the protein CASSQVSTATGELFF.

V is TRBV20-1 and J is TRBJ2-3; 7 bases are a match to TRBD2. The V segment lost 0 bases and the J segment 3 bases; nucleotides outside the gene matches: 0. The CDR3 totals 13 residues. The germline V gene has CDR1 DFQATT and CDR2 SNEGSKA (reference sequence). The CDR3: CSARERETDTQYF. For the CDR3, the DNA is TGCAGTGCTAGAGAGCGGGAGACAGATACGCAGTATTTT.

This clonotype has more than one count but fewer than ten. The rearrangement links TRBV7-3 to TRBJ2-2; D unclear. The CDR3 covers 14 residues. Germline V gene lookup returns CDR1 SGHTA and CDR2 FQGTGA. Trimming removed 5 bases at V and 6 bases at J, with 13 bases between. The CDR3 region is CASSPGPVPGELFF. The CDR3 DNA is TGTGCCAGCAGCCCCGGGCCCGTGCCCGGGGAGCTGTTTTTT.

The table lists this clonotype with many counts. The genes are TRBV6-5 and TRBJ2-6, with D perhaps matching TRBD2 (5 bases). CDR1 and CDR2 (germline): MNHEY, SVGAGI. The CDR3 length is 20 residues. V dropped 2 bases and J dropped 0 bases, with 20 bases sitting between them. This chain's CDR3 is CASSYRASGELISGANVLTF. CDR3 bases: TGTGCCAGCAGTTACCGAGCCTCCGGGGAACTCATCTCTGGGGCCAACGTCCTGACTTTC.

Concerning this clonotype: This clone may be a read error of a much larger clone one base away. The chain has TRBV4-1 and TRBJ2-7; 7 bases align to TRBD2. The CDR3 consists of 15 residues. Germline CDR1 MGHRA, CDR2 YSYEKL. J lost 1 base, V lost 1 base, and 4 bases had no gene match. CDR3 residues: CASSQGPAGSYEQYF. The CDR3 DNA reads TGCGCCAGCAGCCAAGGGCCAGCGGGGTCCTACGAGCAGTACTTC.

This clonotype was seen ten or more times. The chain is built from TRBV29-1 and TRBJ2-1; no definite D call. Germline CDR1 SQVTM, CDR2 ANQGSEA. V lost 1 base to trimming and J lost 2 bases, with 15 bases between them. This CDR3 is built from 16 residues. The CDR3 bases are TGCAGCGTTGAAGGTTCTTCCAGAGACGCCTACAATGAGCAGTTCTTC. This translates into CSVEGSSRDAYNEQFF.

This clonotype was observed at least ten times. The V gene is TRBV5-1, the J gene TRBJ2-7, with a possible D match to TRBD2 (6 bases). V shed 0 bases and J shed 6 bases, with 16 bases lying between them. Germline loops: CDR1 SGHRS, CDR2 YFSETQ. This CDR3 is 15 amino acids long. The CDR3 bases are TGCGCCAGCAGCTTGGGACACGGGACTCCCCGCGAGCAGTACTTC. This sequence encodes CASSLGHGTPREQYF.

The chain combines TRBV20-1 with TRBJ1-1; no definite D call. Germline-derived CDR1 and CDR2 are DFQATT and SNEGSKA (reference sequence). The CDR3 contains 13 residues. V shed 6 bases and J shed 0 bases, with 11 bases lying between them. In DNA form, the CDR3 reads TGCAGTGCCCCGTCGGTGATGAACACTGAAGCTTTCTTT. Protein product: CSAPSVMNTEAFF.

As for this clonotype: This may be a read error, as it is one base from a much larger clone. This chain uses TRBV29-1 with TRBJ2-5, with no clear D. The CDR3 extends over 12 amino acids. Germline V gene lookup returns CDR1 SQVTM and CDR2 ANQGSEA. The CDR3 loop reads CSVGLAQEAQYF. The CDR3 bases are TGCAGCGTTGGCCTGGCCCAAGAGGCCCAGTACTTC. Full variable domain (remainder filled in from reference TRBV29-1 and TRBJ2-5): SAVISQKPSRDICQRGTSLTIQCQVDSQVTMMFWYRQQPGQSLTLIATANQGSEATYESGFVIDKFPISRPNLTFSTLTVSNMSPEDSSIYLCSVGLAQEAQYFGPGTRLLVL.

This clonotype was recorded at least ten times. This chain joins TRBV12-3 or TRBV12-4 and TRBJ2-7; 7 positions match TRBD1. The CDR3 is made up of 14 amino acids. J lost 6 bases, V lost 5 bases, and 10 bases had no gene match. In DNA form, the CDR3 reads TGTGCCAGCAGTAACTTGGGACAGTGGGGCGAGCAGTACTTC. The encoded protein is CASSNLGQWGEQYF.

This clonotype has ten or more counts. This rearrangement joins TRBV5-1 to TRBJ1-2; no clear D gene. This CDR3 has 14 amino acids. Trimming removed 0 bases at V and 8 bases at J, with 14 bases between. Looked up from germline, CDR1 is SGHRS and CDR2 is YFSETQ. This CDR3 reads CASSLGPRTRGYTF. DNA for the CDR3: TGCGCCAGCAGCTTGGGACCGCGAACGAGAGGCTACACCTTC.

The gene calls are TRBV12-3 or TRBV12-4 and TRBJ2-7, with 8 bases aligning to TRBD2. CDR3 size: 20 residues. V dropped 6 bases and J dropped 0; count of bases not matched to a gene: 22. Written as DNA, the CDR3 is TGTGCCAGCAGCCCCACGGGGGGCCGGGCTAGCGGGTACCGCTCCTACGAGCAGTACTTC. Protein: CASSPTGGRASGYRSYEQYF.

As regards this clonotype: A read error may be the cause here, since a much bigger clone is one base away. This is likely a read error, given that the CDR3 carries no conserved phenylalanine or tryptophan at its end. The CDR3 DNA sequence: TGCAGTGCAGGACAGCTTCACACCGGGGAGCTGTTTCTT. This translates into CSAGQLHTGELFL. The chain carries TRBV20-1 and TRBJ2-2, with a possible D match to TRBD1 (6 bases). CDR3 length: 13 amino acids. Germline V gene data show CDR1 as DFQATT and CDR2 as SNEGSKA (reference sequence). V was cut by 6 bases and J by 3 bases, with 11 bases left in between.

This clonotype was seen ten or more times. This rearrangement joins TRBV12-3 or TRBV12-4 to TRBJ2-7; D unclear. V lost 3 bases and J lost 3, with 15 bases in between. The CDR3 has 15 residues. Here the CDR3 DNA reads TGTGCCAGCAGTTTTAACCCTACTTCCTACTACGAGCAGTACTTC. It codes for CASSFNPTSYYEQYF.

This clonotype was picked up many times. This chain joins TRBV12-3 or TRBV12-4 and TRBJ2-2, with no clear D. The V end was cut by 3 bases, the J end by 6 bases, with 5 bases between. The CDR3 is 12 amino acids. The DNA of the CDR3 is TGTGCCAGCAGTTTCCTCCCCGGGGAGCTGTTTTTT. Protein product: CASSFLPGELFF.

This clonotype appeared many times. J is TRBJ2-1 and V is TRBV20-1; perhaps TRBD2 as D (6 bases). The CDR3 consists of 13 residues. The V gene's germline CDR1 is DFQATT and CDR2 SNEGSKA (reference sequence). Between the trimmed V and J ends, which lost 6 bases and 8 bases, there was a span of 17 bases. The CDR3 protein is CSAPGERSHEQFF. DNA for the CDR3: TGCAGTGCCCCGGGGGAGAGGTCCCATGAGCAGTTCTTC.

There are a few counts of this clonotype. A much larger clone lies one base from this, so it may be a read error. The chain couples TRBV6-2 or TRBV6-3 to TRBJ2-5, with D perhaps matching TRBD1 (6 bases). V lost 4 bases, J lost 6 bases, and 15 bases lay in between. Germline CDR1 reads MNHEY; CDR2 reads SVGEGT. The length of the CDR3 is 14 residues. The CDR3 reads CASSSGHIMKTQYF. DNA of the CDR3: TGTGCCAGCAGTTCGGGACACATCATGAAGACCCAGTACTTC.

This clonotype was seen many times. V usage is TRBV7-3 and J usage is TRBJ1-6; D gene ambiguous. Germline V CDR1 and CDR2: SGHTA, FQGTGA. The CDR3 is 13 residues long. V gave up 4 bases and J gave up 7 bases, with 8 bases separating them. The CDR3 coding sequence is TGTGCCAGCAGCTCCGATAGGAATTCACCCCTCCACTTT. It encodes CASSSDRNSPLHF.

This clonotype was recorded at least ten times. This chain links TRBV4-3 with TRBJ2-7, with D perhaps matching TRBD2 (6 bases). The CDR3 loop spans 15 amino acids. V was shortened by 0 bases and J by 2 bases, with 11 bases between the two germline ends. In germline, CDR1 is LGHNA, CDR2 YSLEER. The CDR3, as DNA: TGCGCCAGCAGCCAAGATACGGCGGGAACCTACGAGCAGTACTTC. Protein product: CASSQDTAGTYEQYF.